One sample yielded the 17 T cell receptor beta chains listed below, sequenced in a study of shared clonotypes between healthy human individuals. Profiling relied on immunoSEQ multiplex PCR, and the TCRdb table lists in-frame clones only, not all of them. The sample has roughly 2,500,000 clones; roughly 93% are singletons. Sequencing used naive CD4+ T cells from PBMCs. The subset: CD45RA+ positively selected. The source of these receptors is a young man in good health. Some clones in this sample may be carry-over from other donors' samples.

V usage is TRBV2 and J usage is TRBJ1-5, with D possibly TRBD1 on 5 matching bases. The CDR3 length is 15 residues. Germline V lookup: CDR1 SNHLY, CDR2 FYNNEI. V shed 8 bases and J shed 0 bases, with 14 bases lying between them. The CDR3 DNA sequence: TGTGCCAGCTTGTTGTCGGGGACTAGCAATCAGCCCCAGCATTTT. Its protein is CASLLSGTSNQPQHF.

CDR3 residues: CASSPLTGGGETQYF. In nucleotides, the CDR3 is TGTGCCAGCTCACCCCTGACAGGGGGGGGAGAGACCCAGTACTTC. The chain links TRBV18 to TRBJ2-5, with TRBD1 matching over 9 bases. Germline trimming cut 3 bases from V and 4 bases from J; bases unmatched to any gene: 6. The CDR3 loop spans 15 amino acids. The germline V gene encodes CDR1 KGHSH and CDR2 LQKENI.

This chain joins TRBV7-2 and TRBJ2-5, with D uncertain. The CDR3 sequence is 12 residues long. Germline-derived CDR1 and CDR2 are SGHTA and FQGNSA. V was cut by 7 bases and J by 5 bases, with 11 bases left in between. Here the CDR3 reads CASTPGPETQYF. The CDR3, as DNA: TGTGCCAGCACCCCCGGGCCGGAGACCCAGTACTTC.

This chain uses TRBV5-1 with TRBJ1-2; D not certain. From germline, CDR1 is SGHRS and CDR2 YFSETQ. This CDR3 is built from 15 residues. The V end lost 5 bases, the J end lost 3 bases, and 17 bases lay between the germline ends. CDR3 sequence reads: CASRPAFRVHYGYTF. CDR3 DNA sequence: TGCGCCAGCAGACCCGCCTTTAGGGTGCACTATGGCTACACCTTC.

This clone was seen only once. The J gene is TRBJ2-3, the V gene TRBV10-3; 10 nucleotides line up with TRBD2. The ends lost 10 bases at V and 1 base at J; junction bases unmatched: 5. The CDR3 is made up of 14 amino acids. Germline values: CDR1 ENHRY, CDR2 SYGVKD. As DNA, the CDR3 is TGTGCCACCCTAGCGGGAGTTGGCACAGATACGCAGTATTTT. As protein: CATLAGVGTDTQYF.

The chain carries TRBV19 and TRBJ2-3; no clear D. Germline CDR1 and CDR2: LNHDA and SQIVND (reference sequence). V shed 3 bases and J shed 8 bases, with 12 bases lying between them. The CDR3 is 13 amino acids. The CDR3 DNA follows: TGTGCCAGTAGTATCGAGCGCGCTGGTACGCAGTATTTT. This translates into CASSIERAGTQYF.

This clone was counted once. The chain combines TRBV27 with TRBJ2-7, with TRBD2 matching 7 bases. The CDR3 runs to 15 residues. From germline, CDR1 is MNHEY and CDR2 SMNVEV (reference sequence). The ends lost 2 bases at V and 3 bases at J; junction bases unmatched: 7. The CDR3 protein is CASSLQASGGYEQYF. CDR3 bases: TGTGCCAGCAGTTTACAGGCTAGCGGCGGCTACGAGCAGTACTTC.

V is TRBV5-1 and J is TRBJ1-1; D call uncertain. This CDR3 is built from 16 residues. CDR1 and CDR2 (germline): SGHRS, YFSETQ. V lost 0 bases and J 2 bases, leaving 14 bases between the germline ends. The CDR3: CASSLGVYVPNTEAFF. The CDR3 DNA reads TGCGCCAGCAGCTTGGGGGTGTACGTCCCAAACACTGAAGCTTTCTTT.

The rearrangement joins TRBV1 to TRBJ1-3. TRBV1 is tagged as a pseudogene. CDR3 size: 17 residues. The CDR3 DNA reads TGCACCAGCAGCCAAGGCGCCGGCCGTAGCTCTGGAAACACCATATATTTT. As protein: CTSSQGAGRSSGNTIYF.

The chain recombines TRBV5-1 with TRBJ2-7, with TRBD2 matching 8 bases. The CDR3 runs to 20 residues. Germline V lookup: CDR1 SGHRS, CDR2 YFSETQ. The junction had 21 bases not matched to a gene; V was cut back by 0 bases and J by 4 bases. The CDR3 sequence: CASSLEGWRGSGSRTYEQYF. CDR3 coding DNA: TGCGCCAGCAGCTTGGAGGGTTGGAGAGGGAGCGGGAGCCGCACTTACGAGCAGTACTTC.

J is TRBJ1-1 and V is TRBV18, with D perhaps TRBD1 (6 bases). Germline CDR1 is KGHSH and CDR2 is LQKENI. V lost 3 bases and J 7 bases, leaving 12 bases between the germline ends. The CDR3 length is 13 residues. The CDR3 region is CASSPSRGIEAFF. The DNA for the CDR3 is TGTGCCAGCTCACCCAGCAGGGGAATTGAAGCTTTCTTT.

J is TRBJ2-1 and V is TRBV5-1; 9 bases map to TRBD1. V trimming: 1 base; J trimming: 4 bases; junction bases outside the gene matches: 9. The CDR3 extends over 17 amino acids. Germline V gene lookup returns CDR1 SGHRS and CDR2 YFSETQ. CDR3 coding DNA: TGCGCCAGCAGCTTGAGTGCGGGACAGGGAAAATACAATGAGCAGTTCTTC. Translating it yields CASSLSAGQGKYNEQFF. The entire variable domain, with the rest obtained from reference TRBV5-1 and TRBJ2-1, is as follows: KAGVTQTPRYLIKTRGQQVTLSCSPISGHRSVSWYQQTPGQGLQFLFEYFSETQRNKGNFPGRFSGRQFSNSRSEMNVSTLELGDSALYLCASSLSAGQGKYNEQFFGPGTRLTVL.

The gene calls are TRBV6-1 and TRBJ2-2, with 10 nucleotides matching TRBD2. V shed 5 bases, J shed 4 bases, and the junction held 10 bases outside the gene matches. This CDR3 contains 17 residues. The germline V gene has CDR1 MNHNS and CDR2 SASEGT. CDR3 nucleotide sequence: TGTGCCAGCAGTAAAGGGCTAGCGGGAGTCGTCACCGGGGAGCTGTTTTTT. Its protein product is CASSKGLAGVVTGELFF.

The rearrangement joins TRBV10-3 to TRBJ2-3; 7 bases are a match to TRBD1. Germline values: CDR1 ENHRY, CDR2 SYGVKD. This CDR3 contains 13 residues. The V gene end was trimmed by 5 bases and the J gene end by 1 base; junction bases not matched to a gene: 0. The CDR3 DNA reads as TGTGCCATCAGTCAGGGGGGCACAGATACGCAGTATTTT. Translating it yields CAISQGGTDTQYF.

This chain uses TRBV5-1 with TRBJ1-1, with D perhaps matching TRBD1 (6 bases). Per germline, CDR1 SGHRS and CDR2 YFSETQ. The CDR3 extends over 14 amino acids. V was pared by 2 bases and J by 3 bases, with 11 bases between. This CDR3 is CASSFVGGDTEAFF. The CDR3 DNA sequence: TGCGCCAGCAGCTTCGTGGGGGGCGACACTGAAGCTTTCTTT.

This chain uses TRBV6-5 with TRBJ1-1, with 8 positions matching TRBD1. The germline CDR1 and CDR2 sequences are MNHEY and SVGAGI. This CDR3 has 15 amino acids. V was pared by 2 bases and J by 4 bases, with 6 bases of the junction left unmatched. CDR3 residues: CASSYDAGGRTEAFF. In DNA, the CDR3 is TGTGCCAGCAGTTACGACGCAGGGGGCCGCACTGAAGCTTTCTTT.

The chain employs TRBV9 and TRBJ2-7; the D gene is possibly TRBD2 (6 bases). Deletions cut 1 base from V and 3 bases from J, with 14 bases between. Germline-derived CDR1 and CDR2 are SGDLS and YYNGEE. The CDR3 runs 15 residues. The CDR3 here is CASSVSPAEGYEQYF. The CDR3 coding sequence is TGTGCCAGCAGCGTATCCCCAGCGGAGGGCTACGAGCAGTACTTC. Filled out from reference TRBV9 and TRBJ2-7, the complete variable domain reads DSGVTQTPKHLITATGQRVTLRCSPRSGDLSVYWYQQSLDQGLQFLIQYYNGEERAKGNILERFSAQQFPDLHSELNLSSLELGDSALYFCASSVSPAEGYEQYFGPGTRLTVT.